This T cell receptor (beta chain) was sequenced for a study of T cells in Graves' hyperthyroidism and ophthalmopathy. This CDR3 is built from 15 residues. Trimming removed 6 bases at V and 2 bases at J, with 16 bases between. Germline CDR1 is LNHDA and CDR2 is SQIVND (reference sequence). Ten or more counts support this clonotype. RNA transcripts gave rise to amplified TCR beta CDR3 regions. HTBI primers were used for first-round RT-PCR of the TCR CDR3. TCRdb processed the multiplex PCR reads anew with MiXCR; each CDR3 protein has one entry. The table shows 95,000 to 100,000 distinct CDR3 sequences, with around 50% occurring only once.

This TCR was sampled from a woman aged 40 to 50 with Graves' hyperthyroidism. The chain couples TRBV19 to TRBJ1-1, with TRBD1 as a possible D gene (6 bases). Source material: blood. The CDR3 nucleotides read TGTGCCAGTAGGAAAACTACGACAGGAAACACTGAAGCTTTCTTT. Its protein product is CASRKTTTGNTEAFF. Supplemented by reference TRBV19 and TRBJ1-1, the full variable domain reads DGGITQSPKYLFRKEGQNVTLSCEQNLNHDAMYWYRQDPGQGLRLIYYSQIVNDFQKGDIAEGYSVSREKKESFPLTVTSAQKNPTAFYLCASRKTTTGNTEAFFGQGTRLTVV.